These T cell receptor beta chains were read from a single sample in a study of naive and memory T cell subsets. Each CDR3 protein is one row after TCRdb ran MiXCR on the UMI-ligation and nested PCR reads. The sample shows 99,000 or so distinct CDR3 sequences, about 14% of them seen only once. Sequencing was performed on naive CD8+ T cells from blood. The receptor set was obtained from a human donor in good health. Both conserved end residues are part of each CDR3.

v_gene,j_gene,CDR3aa
TRBV7-9,TRBJ2-1,CASSFSTSSDEQFF
TRBV12-3/TRBV12-4,TRBJ2-3,CASRGLGRSNTQYF
TRBV4-3,TRBJ1-2,CASSQDPTAHYGYTF
TRBV27,TRBJ2-7,CASSFQVRSYEQYF
TRBV27,TRBJ2-3,CASTNLLAGGPDTQYF
TRBV7-2,TRBJ2-7,CASSHWDRYDEQYF
TRBV20-1,TRBJ2-1,CSVTLAHYNEQFF
TRBV12-3/TRBV12-4,TRBJ2-5,CASSLPGTGKETQYF
TRBV30,TRBJ2-3,CAWSPVSTDTQYF
TRBV4-3,TRBJ2-1,CASSQVVSGQGYNEQFF
TRBV7-9,TRBJ1-2,CASSGRDEGSHYGYTF
TRBV29-1,TRBJ2-7,CSVWGTSVDEQYF
TRBV3-1,TRBJ1-5,CASSQEYSHQPQHF
TRBV12-3/TRBV12-4,TRBJ2-3,CASSLQGVSTDTQYF
TRBV27,TRBJ2-2,CASRRVGEELFF
TRBV6-4,TRBJ2-1,CASSDSKRNEQFF
TRBV5-6,TRBJ1-1,CASSPFDSMNTEAFF
TRBV11-3,TRBJ2-5,CASTEGGNQETQYF
TRBV15,TRBJ2-3,CATSRRTGQGIWTDTQYF
TRBV29-1,TRBJ1-2,CSVLSAGREDRTSYGYTF
TRBV28,TRBJ1-2,CASSDFGHPSYGYTF
TRBV7-9,TRBJ1-2,CASSLTTAMYGYTF
TRBV7-2,TRBJ1-5,CASSFEGGNQPQHF
TRBV12-3/TRBV12-4,TRBJ2-2,CASSLGQGAPGELFF
TRBV5-6,TRBJ2-7,CASSLGPGLAGEQYF
TRBV19,TRBJ1-1,CASSIGQNTEAFF
TRBV27,TRBJ1-4,CASSPASNEKLFF
TRBV9,TRBJ1-4,CASSVDMGGKLFF
TRBV15,TRBJ1-2,CATSIGTGSFHGYTF
TRBV7-9,TRBJ1-2,CASSLTGRDYGYTF
TRBV12-3/TRBV12-4,TRBJ1-2,CASTERTGDGYTF
TRBV27,TRBJ1-5,CASSLSRGYQPQHF
TRBV7-9,TRBJ1-1,CASSQEPGVSNTEAFF
TRBV7-9,TRBJ2-3,CASSLDGSATTDTQYF